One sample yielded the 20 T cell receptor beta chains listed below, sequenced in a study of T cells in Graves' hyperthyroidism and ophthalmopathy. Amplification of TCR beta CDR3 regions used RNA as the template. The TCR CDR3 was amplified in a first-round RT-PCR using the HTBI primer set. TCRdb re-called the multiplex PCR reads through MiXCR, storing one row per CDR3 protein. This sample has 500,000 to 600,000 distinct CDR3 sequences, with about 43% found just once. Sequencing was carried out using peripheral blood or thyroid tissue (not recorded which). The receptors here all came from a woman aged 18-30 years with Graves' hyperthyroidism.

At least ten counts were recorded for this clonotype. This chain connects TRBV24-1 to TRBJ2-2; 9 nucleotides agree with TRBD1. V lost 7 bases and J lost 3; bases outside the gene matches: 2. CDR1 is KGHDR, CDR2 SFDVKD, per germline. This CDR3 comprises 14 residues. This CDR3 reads CATRDRGDTGELFF. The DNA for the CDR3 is TGTGCCACCAGGGACAGGGGAGACACCGGGGAGCTGTTTTTT.

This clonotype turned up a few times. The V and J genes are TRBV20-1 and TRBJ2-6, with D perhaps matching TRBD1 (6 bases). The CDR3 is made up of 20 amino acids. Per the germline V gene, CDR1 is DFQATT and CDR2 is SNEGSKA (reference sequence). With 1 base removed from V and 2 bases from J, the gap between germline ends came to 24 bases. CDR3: CSARARGEGRGRTGANVLTF. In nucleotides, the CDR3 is TGCAGTGCTAGAGCACGAGGCGAGGGCAGGGGTCGGACTGGGGCCAACGTCCTGACTTTC.

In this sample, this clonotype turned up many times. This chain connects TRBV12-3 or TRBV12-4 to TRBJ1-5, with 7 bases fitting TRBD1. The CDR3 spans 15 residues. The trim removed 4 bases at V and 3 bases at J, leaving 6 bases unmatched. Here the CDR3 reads CASSSGTVFNQPQHF. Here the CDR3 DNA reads TGTGCCAGCAGTTCAGGGACAGTCTTCAATCAGCCCCAGCATTTT.

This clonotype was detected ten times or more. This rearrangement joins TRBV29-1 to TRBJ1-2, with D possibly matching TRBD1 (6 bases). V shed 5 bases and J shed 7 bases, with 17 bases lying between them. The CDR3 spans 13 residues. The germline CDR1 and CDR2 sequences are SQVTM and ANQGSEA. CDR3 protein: CSVQRGGAVGYTF. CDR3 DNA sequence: TGCAGCGTTCAGAGGGGGGGCGCGGTTGGCTACACCTTC.

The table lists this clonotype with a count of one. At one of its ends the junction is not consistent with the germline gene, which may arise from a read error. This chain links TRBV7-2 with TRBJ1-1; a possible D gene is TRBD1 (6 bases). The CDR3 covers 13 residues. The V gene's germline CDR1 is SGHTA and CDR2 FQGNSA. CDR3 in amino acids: CASSWGGHTEAFF. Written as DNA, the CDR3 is TGTGCCAGCAGCTGGGGGGGACACACTGAAGCCTTCTTT. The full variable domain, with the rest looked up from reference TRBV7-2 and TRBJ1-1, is GAGVSQSPSNKVTEKGKDVELRCDPISGHTALYWYRQSLGQGLEFLIYFQGNSAPDKSGLPSDRFSAERTGGSVSTLTIQRTQQEDSAVYLCASSWGGHTEAFFGQGTRLTVV.

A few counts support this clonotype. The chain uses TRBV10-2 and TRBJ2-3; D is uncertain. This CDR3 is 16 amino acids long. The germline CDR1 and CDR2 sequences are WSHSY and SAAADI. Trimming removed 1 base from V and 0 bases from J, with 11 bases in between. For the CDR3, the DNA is TGCGCCAGCAGTGAGTTGACGGTTCCTAGCACAGATACGCAGTATTTT. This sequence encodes CASSELTVPSTDTQYF.

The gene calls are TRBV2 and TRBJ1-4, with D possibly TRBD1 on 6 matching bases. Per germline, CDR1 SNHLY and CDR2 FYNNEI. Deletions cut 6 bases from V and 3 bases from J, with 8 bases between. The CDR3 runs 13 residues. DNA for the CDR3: TGTGCCAGCAGGGGGGCAGCTAATGAAAAACTGTTTTTT. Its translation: CASRGAANEKLFF.

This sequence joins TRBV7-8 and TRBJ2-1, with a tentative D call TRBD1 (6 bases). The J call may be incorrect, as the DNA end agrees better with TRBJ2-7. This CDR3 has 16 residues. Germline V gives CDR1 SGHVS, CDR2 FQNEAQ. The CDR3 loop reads CASSLDVGDTYNEQYF. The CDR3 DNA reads TGTGCCAGCAGCTTAGATGTGGGGGACACCTACAATGAGCAGTACTTC.

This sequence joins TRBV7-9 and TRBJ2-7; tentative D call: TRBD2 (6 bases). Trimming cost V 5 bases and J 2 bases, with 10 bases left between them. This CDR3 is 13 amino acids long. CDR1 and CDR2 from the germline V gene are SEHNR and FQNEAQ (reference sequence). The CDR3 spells CASSKVAAYEQYF. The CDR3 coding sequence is TGTGCCAGCAGCAAGGTAGCGGCCTACGAGCAGTACTTC.

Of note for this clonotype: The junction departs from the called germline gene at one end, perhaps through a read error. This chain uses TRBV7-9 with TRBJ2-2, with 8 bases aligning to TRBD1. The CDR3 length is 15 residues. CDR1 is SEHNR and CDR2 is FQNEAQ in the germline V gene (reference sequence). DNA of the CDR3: TGTGCCAGCAGGCGGGACAGGCCGAACGCCGGGGAGCTGTTTTTT. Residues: CASRRDRPNAGELFF.

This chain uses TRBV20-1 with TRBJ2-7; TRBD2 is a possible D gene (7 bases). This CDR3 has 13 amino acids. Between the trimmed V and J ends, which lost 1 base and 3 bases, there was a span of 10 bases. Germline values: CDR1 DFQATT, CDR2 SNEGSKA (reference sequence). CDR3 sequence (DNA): TGCAGTGCTAGAGCGGGGGGCTTCTACGAGCAGTACTTC. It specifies CSARAGGFYEQYF.

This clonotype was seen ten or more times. The DNA for the CDR3 is TGTGCCAGCAGTTTTCAGGGAAAGAACACTGAAGCTTTCTTT. Amino acid sequence: CASSFQGKNTEAFF. V is TRBV12-3 or TRBV12-4 and J is TRBJ1-1; perhaps TRBD1 as D (5 bases). This CDR3 is 14 amino acids long. Between the trimmed V and J ends, which lost 3 bases and 1 base, there was a span of 9 bases.

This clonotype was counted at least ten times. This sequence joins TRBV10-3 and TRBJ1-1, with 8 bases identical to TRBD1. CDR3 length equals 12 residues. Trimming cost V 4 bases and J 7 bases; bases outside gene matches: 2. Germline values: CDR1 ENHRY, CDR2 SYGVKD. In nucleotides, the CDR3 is TGTGCCATCAGTGTGGGGACAGGTGAAGCTTTCTTT. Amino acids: CAISVGTGEAFF.

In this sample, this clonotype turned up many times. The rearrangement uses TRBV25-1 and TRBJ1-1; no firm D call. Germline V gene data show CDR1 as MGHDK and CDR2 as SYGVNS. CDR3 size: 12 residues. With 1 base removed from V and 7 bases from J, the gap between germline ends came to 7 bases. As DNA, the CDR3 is TGTGCCAGCAGTGAATCAGAGTTTGAAGCTTTCTTT. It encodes CASSESEFEAFF.

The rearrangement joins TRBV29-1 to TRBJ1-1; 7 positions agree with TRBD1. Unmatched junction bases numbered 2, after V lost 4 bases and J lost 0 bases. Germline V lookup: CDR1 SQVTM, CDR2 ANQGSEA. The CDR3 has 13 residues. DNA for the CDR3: TGCAGCGTTGTTGGACAGGTGAACACTGAAGCTTTCTTT. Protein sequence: CSVVGQVNTEAFF.

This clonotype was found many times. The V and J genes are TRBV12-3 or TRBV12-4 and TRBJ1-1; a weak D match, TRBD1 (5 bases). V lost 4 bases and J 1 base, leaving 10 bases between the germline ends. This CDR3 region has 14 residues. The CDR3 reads CASSSGYANTEAFF. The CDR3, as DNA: TGTGCCAGCAGTTCAGGGTATGCGAACACTGAAGCTTTCTTT.

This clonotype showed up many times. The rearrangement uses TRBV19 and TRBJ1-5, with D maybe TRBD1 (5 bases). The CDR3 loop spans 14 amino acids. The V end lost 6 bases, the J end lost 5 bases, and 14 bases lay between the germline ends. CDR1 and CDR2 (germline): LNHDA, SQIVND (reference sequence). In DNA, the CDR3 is TGTGCCAGTAGCCTGCGCCAGGGAGATCAGCCCCAGCATTTT. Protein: CASSLRQGDQPQHF. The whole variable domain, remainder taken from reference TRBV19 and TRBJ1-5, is DGGITQSPKYLFRKEGQNVTLSCEQNLNHDAMYWYRQDPGQGLRLIYYSQIVNDFQKGDIAEGYSVSREKKESFPLTVTSAQKNPTAFYLCASSLRQGDQPQHFGDGTRLSIL.

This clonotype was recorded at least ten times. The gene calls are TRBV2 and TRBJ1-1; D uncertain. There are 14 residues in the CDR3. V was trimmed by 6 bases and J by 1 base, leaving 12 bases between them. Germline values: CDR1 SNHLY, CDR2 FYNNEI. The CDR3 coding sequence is TGTGCCAGCAGCAGGACTTTCGAGAACACTGAAGCTTTCTTT. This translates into CASSRTFENTEAFF.

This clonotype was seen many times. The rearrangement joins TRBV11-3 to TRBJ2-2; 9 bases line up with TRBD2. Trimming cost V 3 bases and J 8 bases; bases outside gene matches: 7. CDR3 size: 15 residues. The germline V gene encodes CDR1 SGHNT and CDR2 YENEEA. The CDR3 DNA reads TGTGCCAGCAGCTTTTACGTTAGCGGGAGTGGGGAGCTGTTTTTT. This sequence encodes CASSFYVSGSGELFF.

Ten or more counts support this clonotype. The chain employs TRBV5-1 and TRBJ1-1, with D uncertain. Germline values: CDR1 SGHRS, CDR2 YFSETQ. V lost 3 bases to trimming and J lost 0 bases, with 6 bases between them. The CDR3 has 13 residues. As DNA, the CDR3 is TGCGCCAGCAGCTCGACACTGAACACTGAAGCTTTCTTT. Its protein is CASSSTLNTEAFF. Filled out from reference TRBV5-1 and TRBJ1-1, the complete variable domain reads KAGVTQTPRYLIKTRGQQVTLSCSPISGHRSVSWYQQTPGQGLQFLFEYFSETQRNKGNFPGRFSGRQFSNSRSEMNVSTLELGDSALYLCASSSTLNTEAFFGQGTRLTVV.